The 9 T cell receptor beta chains below were found in one sample sequenced in a study of early T cells in non-severe SARS-CoV-2 infection. TCRdb itself ran the 5' RACE reads through MiXCR, one entry per CDR3 protein. This table holds 27,000 or so distinct CDR3 sequences, around 7% found once. The sample comprised whole blood. These receptors all come from an adult who was a healthcare worker with PCR-confirmed SARS-CoV-2 infection or an uninfected control (not recorded which).

In its sample, this clonotype was seen a few times. The chain has TRBV28 and TRBJ2-5; 10 bases are shared with TRBD2. J lost 7 bases, V lost 5 bases, and 7 bases had no gene match. The germline gives CDR1 MDHEN, CDR2 SYDVKM. The CDR3 extends over 14 amino acids. The CDR3 coding sequence is TGTGCCAGCAGTCGACATCGGACTAGCGGGACCCAGTACTTC. It translates to CASSRHRTSGTQYF.

Only a few counts were recorded for this clonotype. The V call is TRBV7-2, the J call TRBJ2-1; tentatively, D is TRBD2 (7 bases). In germline, CDR1 is SGHTA, CDR2 FQGNSA. This CDR3 is built from 14 residues. V shed 4 bases and J shed 5 bases, with 12 bases lying between them. The CDR3 is CASSWGGQDNEQFF. The CDR3 coding sequence is TGTGCCAGCAGCTGGGGGGGGCAGGACAATGAGCAGTTCTTC.

This clonotype showed up just a few times. This sequence joins TRBV11-2 and TRBJ2-5; TRBD2 matches at 7 bases. The CDR3 totals 13 residues. Per germline, CDR1 SGHAT and CDR2 FQNNGV. Trimming removed 5 bases from V and 9 bases from J; junction bases left unmatched: 9. In DNA, the CDR3 is TGTGCCAGCAGCCTTACGAGGGCGGGAGCCCAGTACTTC. This sequence encodes CASSLTRAGAQYF. Drawing the rest from reference TRBV11-2 and TRBJ2-5, the complete variable domain is EAGVAQSPRYKIIEKRQSVAFWCNPISGHATLYWYQQILGQGPKLLIQFQNNGVVDDSQLPKDRFSAERLKGVDSTLKIQPAKLEDSAVYLCASSLTRAGAQYFGPGTRLLVL.

This clonotype was recorded at least ten times. The gene calls are TRBV30 and TRBJ1-5, with a possible D match to TRBD1 (5 bases). Germline assignment: CDR1 GTSNPN and CDR2 SVGIG (reference sequence). The CDR3 covers 16 residues. Trimming stripped 1 base from V and 1 base from J, with 14 bases between. The CDR3 reads CAWSADGDGSNQPQHF. The CDR3 DNA is TGTGCCTGGAGTGCCGATGGGGACGGAAGCAATCAGCCCCAGCATTTT.

This clonotype has more than one count but fewer than ten. The rearrangement links TRBV5-1 to TRBJ2-5; TRBD1 might be the D (5 bases). CDR1 and CDR2 from the germline V gene are SGHRS and YFSETQ. The CDR3 sequence is 14 residues long. V shed 0 bases and J shed 0 bases, with 6 bases lying between them. CDR3 in amino acids: CASSLDRNQETQYF. The CDR3 DNA reads as TGCGCCAGCAGCTTGGACAGGAACCAAGAGACCCAGTACTTC.

This clonotype was counted at least ten times. The chain carries TRBV7-6 and TRBJ1-1; D remains unclear. Looked up from germline, CDR1 is SGHVS and CDR2 is FNYEAQ. Trimming took off 4 bases at V and 1 base at J, with 13 bases between the two ends. The CDR3 length is 15 residues. CDR3 in amino acids: CASSSTSRPNTEAFF. In DNA, the CDR3 is TGTGCCAGCAGCTCCACTTCCCGACCGAACACTGAAGCTTTCTTT. The whole variable domain, remainder taken from reference TRBV7-6 and TRBJ1-1, is GAGVSQSPRYKVTKRGQDVALRCDPISGHVSLYWYRQALGQGPEFLTYFNYEAQQDKSGLPNDRFSAERPEGSISTLTIQRTEQRDSAMYRCASSSTSRPNTEAFFGQGTRLTVV.

This clonotype was found many times. V usage is TRBV3-1 and J usage is TRBJ2-7, with 7 bases identical to TRBD2. Germline V CDR1 and CDR2: LGHDT, YNNKEL (reference sequence). Losses at the gene ends were 0 bases for V and 1 base for J; bases not matched to a gene: 6. The CDR3 covers 16 residues. CDR3 coding DNA: TGTGCCAGCAGCCAAGATTTGGCTAGCGGTTCCTACGAGCAGTACTTC. Translation gives CASSQDLASGSYEQYF.

This clonotype has at least ten counts. The genes are TRBV4-1 and TRBJ2-7; tentatively, D is TRBD2 (5 bases). The CDR3 has 15 residues. CDR1 is MGHRA and CDR2 is YSYEKL in the germline V gene. Trimming removed 1 base from V and 3 bases from J, with 13 bases in between. In DNA, the CDR3 is TGCGCCAGCAGCCAAGTCCCTGGAGCGGACTACGAGCAGTACTTC. Amino acid sequence: CASSQVPGADYEQYF.

In this sample, this clonotype turned up many times. The chain joins TRBV12-3 or TRBV12-4 to TRBJ2-1; no clear D gene. Trimming removed 2 bases from V and 4 bases from J, with 0 bases in between. This CDR3 comprises 11 residues. Here the CDR3 reads CASSLYNEQFF. DNA for the CDR3: TGTGCCAGCAGTTTATACAATGAGCAGTTCTTC.